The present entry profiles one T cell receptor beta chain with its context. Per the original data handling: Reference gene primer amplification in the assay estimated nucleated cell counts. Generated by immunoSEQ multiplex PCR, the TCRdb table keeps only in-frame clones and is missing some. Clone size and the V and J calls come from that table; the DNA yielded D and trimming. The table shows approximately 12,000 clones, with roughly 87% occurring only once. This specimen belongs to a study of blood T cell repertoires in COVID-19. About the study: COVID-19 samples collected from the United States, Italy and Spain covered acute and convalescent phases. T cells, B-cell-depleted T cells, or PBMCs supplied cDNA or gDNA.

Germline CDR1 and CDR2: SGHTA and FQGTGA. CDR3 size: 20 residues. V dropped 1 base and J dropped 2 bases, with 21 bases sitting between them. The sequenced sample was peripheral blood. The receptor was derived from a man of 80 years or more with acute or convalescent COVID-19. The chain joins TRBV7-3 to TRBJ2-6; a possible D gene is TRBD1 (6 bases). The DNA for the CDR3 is TGTGCCAGCAGCTTAAGAGGGGGTAGCGTGTTTCCAACTGGGGCCAACGTCCTGACTTTC. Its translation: CASSLRGGSVFPTGANVLTF.